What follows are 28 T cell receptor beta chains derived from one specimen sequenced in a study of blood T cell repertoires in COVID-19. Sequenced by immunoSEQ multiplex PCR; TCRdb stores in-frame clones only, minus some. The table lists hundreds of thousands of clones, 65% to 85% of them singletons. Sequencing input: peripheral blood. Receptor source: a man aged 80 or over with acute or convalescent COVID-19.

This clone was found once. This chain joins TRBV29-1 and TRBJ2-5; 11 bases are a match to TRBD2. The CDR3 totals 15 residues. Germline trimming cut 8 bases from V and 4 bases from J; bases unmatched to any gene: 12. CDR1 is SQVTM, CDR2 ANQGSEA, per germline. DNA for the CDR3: TGCAGCACACCGCCGGCTAGCGGGAGGTCAGAGACCCAGTACTTC. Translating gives CSTPPASGRSETQYF.

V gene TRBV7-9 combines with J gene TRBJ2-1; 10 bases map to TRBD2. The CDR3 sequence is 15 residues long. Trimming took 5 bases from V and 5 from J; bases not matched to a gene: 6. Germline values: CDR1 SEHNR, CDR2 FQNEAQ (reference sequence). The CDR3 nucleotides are TGTGCCAGCAGCACAGCGGGGGGGCTCCACAATGAGCAGTTCTTC. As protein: CASSTAGGLHNEQFF.

Here the CDR3 reads CASSLWGGAPTNEKLFF. The CDR3 DNA reads as TGTGCCAGCAGTTTATGGGGTGGGGCGCCGACTAATGAAAAACTGTTTTTT. The J gene is TRBJ1-4, the V gene TRBV28; a possible D gene is TRBD1 (5 bases). V lost 0 bases to trimming and J lost 2 bases, with 13 bases between them. The CDR3 has 17 amino acids. Germline-derived CDR1 and CDR2 are MDHEN and SYDVKM.

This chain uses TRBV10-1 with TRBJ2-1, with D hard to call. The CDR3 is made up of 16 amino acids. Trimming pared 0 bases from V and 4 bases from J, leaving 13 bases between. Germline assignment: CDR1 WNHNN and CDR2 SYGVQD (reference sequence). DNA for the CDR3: TGCGCCAGCAGTGAGTCGTCCCTCAACTCATACAATGAGCAGTTCTTC. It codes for CASSESSLNSYNEQFF.

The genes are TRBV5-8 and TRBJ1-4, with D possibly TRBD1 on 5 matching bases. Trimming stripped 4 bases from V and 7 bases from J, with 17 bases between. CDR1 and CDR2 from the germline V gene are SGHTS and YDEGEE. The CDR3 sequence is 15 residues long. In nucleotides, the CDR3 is TGTGCCAGCAGCCGTTTATTCGGGAGGGGTGAAAAACTGTTTTTT. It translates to CASSRLFGRGEKLFF.

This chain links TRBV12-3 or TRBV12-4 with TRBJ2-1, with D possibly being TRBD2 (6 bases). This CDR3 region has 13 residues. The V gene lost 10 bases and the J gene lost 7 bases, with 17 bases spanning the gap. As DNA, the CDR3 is TGTGCCATCAAGACTAGGCCCTTTAATGAGCAGTTCTTC. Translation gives CAIKTRPFNEQFF.

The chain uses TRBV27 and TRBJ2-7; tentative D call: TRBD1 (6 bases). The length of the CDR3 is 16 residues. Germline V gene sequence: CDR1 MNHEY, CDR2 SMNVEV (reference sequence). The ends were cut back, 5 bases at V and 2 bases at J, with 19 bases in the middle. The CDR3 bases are TGTGCCAGCAGTCAGGGGTATTCGGGCCACCCCTACGAGCAGTACTTC. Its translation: CASSQGYSGHPYEQYF.

The CDR3 is CASSLGGPNTEAFF. DNA of the CDR3: TGTGCCAGCAGCTTAGGCGGGCCGAACACTGAAGCTTTCTTT. This chain links TRBV7-8 with TRBJ1-1, with unresolved D. Looked up from germline, CDR1 is SGHVS and CDR2 is FQNEAQ. The CDR3 length is 14 residues. Trimming shortened V by 1 base and J by 1 base, and 7 bases separated the two germline ends.

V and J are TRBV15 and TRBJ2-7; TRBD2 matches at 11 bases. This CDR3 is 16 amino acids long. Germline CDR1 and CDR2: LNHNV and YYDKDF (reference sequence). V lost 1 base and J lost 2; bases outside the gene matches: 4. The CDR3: CATSRAPGLAAYEQYF. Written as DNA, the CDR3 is TGTGCCACCAGCAGAGCGCCGGGACTAGCGGCCTACGAGCAGTACTTC.

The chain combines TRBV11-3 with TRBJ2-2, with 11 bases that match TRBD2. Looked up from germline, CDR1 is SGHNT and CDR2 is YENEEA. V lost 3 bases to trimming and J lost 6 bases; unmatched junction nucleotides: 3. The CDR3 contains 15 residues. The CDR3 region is CASSFGSGRAGELFF. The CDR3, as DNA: TGTGCCAGCAGCTTTGGTAGCGGGAGGGCCGGGGAGCTGTTTTTT.

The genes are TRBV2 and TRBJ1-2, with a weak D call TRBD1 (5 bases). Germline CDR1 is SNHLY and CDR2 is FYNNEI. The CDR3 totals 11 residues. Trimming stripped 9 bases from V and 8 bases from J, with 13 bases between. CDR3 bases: TGTGCCAGTGCGGGGGACGGGGGCTACACCTTC. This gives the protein CASAGDGGYTF. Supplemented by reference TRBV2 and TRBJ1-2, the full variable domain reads EPEVTQTPSHQVTQMGQEVILRCVPISNHLYFYWYRQILGQKVEFLVSFYNNEISEKSEIFDDQFSVERPDGSNFTLKIRSTKLEDSAMYFCASAGDGGYTFGSGTRLTVV.

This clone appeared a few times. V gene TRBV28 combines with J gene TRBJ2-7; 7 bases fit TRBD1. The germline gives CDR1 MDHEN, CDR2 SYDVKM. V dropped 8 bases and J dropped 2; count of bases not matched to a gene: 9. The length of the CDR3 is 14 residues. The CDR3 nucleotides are TGTGCCAGCGGCAGACAGGGCGAAACCTACGAGCAGTACTTC. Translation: CASGRQGETYEQYF.

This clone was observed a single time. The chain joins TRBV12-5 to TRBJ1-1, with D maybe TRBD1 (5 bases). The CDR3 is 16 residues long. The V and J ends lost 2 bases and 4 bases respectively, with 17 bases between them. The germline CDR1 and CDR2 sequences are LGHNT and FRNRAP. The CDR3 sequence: CASGLRTGWGGTEAFF. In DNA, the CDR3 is TGTGCTAGTGGTTTGAGAACAGGCTGGGGTGGCACTGAAGCTTTCTTT.

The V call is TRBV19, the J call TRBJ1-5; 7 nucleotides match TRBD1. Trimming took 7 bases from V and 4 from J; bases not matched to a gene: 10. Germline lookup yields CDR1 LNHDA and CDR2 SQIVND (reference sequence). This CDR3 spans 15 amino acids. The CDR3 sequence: CASTAGQYWNQPQHF. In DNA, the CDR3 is TGTGCCAGTACCGCGGGACAGTACTGGAATCAGCCCCAGCATTTT.

The DNA of the CDR3 is TGCGCCAGCACCCCCTTCCCCGGTCGGGAGACCCAGTACTTC. Translated: CASTPFPGRETQYF. This chain uses TRBV5-1 with TRBJ2-5; D is unresolved. The length of the CDR3 is 14 residues. V was clipped by 6 bases and J by 5 bases, with 17 bases between them. The germline V gene has CDR1 SGHRS and CDR2 YFSETQ.

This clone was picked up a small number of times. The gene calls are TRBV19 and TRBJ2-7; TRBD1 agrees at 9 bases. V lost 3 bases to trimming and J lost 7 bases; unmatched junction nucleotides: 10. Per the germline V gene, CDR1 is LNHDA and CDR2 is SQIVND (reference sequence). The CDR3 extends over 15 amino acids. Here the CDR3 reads CASSIGGTGSGEQYF. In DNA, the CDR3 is TGTGCCAGTAGTATCGGGGGGACAGGGTCTGGAGAGCAGTACTTC.

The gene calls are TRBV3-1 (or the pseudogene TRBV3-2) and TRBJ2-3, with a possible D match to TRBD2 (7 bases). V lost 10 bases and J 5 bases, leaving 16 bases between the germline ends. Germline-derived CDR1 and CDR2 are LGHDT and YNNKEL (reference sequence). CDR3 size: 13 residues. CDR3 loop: CATRGGRKDTQYF. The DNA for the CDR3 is TGTGCCACGAGGGGGGGCAGGAAAGATACGCAGTATTTT.

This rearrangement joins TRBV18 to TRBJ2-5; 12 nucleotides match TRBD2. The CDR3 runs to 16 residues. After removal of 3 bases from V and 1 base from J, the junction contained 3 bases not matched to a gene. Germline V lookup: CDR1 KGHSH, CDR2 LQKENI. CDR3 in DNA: TGTGCCAGCTCACCTACACTAGCGGGAGGCCAAGAGACCCAGTACTTC. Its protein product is CASSPTLAGGQETQYF.

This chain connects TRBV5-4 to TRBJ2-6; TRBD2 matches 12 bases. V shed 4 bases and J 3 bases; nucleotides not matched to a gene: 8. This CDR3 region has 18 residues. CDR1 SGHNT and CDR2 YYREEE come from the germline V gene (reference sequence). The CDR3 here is CASSPASGGALGANVLTF. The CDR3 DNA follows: TGTGCCAGCAGCCCCGCTAGCGGGGGGGCCCTTGGGGCCAACGTCCTGACTTTC.

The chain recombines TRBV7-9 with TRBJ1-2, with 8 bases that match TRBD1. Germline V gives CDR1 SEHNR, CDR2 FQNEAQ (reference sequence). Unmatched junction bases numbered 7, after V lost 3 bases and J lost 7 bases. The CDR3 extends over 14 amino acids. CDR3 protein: CASSLAGQGGGYTF. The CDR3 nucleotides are TGTGCCAGCAGCTTGGCCGGACAGGGAGGTGGCTACACCTTC.

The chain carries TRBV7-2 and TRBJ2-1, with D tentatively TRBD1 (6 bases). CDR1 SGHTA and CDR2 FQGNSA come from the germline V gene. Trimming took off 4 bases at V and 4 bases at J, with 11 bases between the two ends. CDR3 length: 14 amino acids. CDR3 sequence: CASSYKDRYNEQFF. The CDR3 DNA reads TGTGCCAGCAGCTATAAGGACAGATACAATGAGCAGTTCTTC.

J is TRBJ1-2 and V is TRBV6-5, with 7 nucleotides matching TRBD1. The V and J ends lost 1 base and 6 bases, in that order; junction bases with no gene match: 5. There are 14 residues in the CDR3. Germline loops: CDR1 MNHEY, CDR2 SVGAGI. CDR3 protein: CASSYLQGNDGYTF. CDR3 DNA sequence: TGTGCCAGCAGTTACTTACAGGGGAACGATGGCTACACCTTC.

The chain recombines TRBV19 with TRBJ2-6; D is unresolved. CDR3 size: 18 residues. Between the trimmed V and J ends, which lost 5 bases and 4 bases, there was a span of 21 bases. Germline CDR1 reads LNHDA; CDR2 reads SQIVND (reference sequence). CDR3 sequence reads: CASSSWAVLLLGANVLTF. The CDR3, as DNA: TGTGCCAGTAGTTCTTGGGCCGTTCTTTTGCTCGGGGCCAACGTCCTGACTTTC.

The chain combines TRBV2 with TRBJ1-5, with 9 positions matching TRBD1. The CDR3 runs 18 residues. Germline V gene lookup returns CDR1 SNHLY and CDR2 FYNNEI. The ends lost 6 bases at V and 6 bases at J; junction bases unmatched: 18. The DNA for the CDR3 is TGTGCCAGCAGAAAAACAGGGACAGGGAGAATTTCGGGTCAGCCCCAGCATTTT. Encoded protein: CASRKTGTGRISGQPQHF. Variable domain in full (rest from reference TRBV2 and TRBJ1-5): EPEVTQTPSHQVTQMGQEVILRCVPISNHLYFYWYRQILGQKVEFLVSFYNNEISEKSEIFDDQFSVERPDGSNFTLKIRSTKLEDSAMYFCASRKTGTGRISGQPQHFGDGTRLSIL.

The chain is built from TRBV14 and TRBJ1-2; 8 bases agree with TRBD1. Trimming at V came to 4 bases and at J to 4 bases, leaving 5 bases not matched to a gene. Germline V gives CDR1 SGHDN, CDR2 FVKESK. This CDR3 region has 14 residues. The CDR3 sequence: CASSPAGGRYGYTF. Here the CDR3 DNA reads TGTGCCAGCAGCCCAGCAGGGGGCCGCTATGGCTACACCTTC.

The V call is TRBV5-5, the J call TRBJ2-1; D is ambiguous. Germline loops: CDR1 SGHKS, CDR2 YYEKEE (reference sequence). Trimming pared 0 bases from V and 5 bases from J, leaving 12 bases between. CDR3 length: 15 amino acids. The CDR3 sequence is CASSLAGGSHNEQFF. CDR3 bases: TGTGCCAGCAGCTTGGCAGGTGGGTCTCACAATGAGCAGTTCTTC. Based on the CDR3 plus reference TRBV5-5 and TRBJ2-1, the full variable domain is DAGVTQSPTHLIKTRGQQVTLRCSPISGHKSVSWYQQVLGQGPQFIFQYYEKEERGRGNFPDRFSARQFPNYSSELNVNALLLGDSALYLCASSLAGGSHNEQFFGPGTRLTVL.

The CDR3 region is CASSPAGGLGTIYF. As DNA, the CDR3 is TGTGCCAGCTCACCAGCAGGGGGCCTGGGGACCATATATTTT. V is TRBV18 and J is TRBJ1-3; 8 bases map to TRBD1. Trimming took 2 bases from V and 10 from J; bases not matched to a gene: 7. Germline CDR1 KGHSH, CDR2 LQKENI. CDR3 length equals 14 residues.

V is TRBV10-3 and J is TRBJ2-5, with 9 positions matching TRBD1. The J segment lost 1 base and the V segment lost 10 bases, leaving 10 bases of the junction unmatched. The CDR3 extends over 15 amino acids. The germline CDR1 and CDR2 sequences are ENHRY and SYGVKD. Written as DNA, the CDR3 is TGTGCCACCAAGGGAGGGACAGGGTCCCAAGAGACCCAGTACTTC. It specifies CATKGGTGSQETQYF.